Listed below are T cell receptor beta chains from one sample, sequenced in a study of molecular identifiers for immune sequencing clone quantification. MiXCR, run by TCRdb on the PCR reads, gives a single entry per CDR3 protein. The sample shows about 640,000 distinct CDR3 sequences, 15% to 20% of them seen only once. Sequences were obtained from naive CD8+ T cells from blood, with Jurkat cell RNA spiked in. The receptors here all came from a human donor in good health. Some libraries in this study had Jurkat cell RNA spiked in. Each CDR3 is given with its conserved first and last residue. A D gene is named only where the DNA matches it firmly. Some rows have no size entry. The others give once, few or many, or a class for an expanded clone.

>many|TRBJ1-6|.|TRBV4-3
TGCGCCAGCAGCCTCCACGTCGGGGGAATGAGCTCACCCCTCCACTTT
CASSLHVGGMSSPLHF
>many|TRBJ2-7|.|TRBV5-1
TGCGCCAGCGGTTTTTGGGGTCTCTACGAGCAGTACTTC
CASGFWGLYEQYF
>few|TRBJ1-2|.|TRBV4-1
TGCGCCAGCAGCCTAGGGATAGGCGGTAACTATGGCTACACCTTC
CASSLGIGGNYGYTF
>many|TRBJ1-1|.|TRBV4-3
TGCGCCAGCAGCCAAGATAGGGGGATTTGGACTGAAGCTTTCTTT
CASSQDRGIWTEAFF
>many|TRBJ2-7|.|TRBV7-9
TGTGCCAGCAGCCAAACGATTACCTACGAGCAGTACTTC
CASSQTITYEQYF
>many|TRBJ2-5|.|TRBV30
TGTGCCTGGACGGGCTACAGGACCCAAGAGACCCAGTACTTC
CAWTGYRTQETQYF
>many|TRBJ2-7|TRBD1|TRBV5-6
TGTGCCAGCAGCCCAAAACCGGGACAGGGGTTATACGAGCAGTACTTC
CASSPKPGQGLYEQYF
>many|TRBJ2-3|.|TRBV7-9
TGTGCCAGCAGCTTAGACCTAGCGCATACAGATACGCAGTATTTT
CASSLDLAHTDTQYF
>many|TRBJ2-1|.|TRBV7-2
TGTGCCAGCACCCCCCCGGCATCAAGCTACAATGAGCAGTTCTTC
CASTPPASSYNEQFF
>few|TRBJ2-1|TRBD2|TRBV29-1
TGCAGCGTTGAAGGGGGGGGGGGGATAGCGGGAGGCTACAATGAGCAGTTCTTC
CSVEGGGGIAGGYNEQFF
>.|TRBJ1-5|TRBD1|TRBV12-3/TRBV12-4
TGTGCCAGCAGCTTCTCGGGACAGGGTAATCAGCCCCAGCATTTT
CASSFSGQGNQPQHF
>many|TRBJ1-1|.|TRBV13
TGTGCCAGCAGTTGGGGGCCCGCGACCGGGCACACTGAAGCTTTCTTT
CASSWGPATGHTEAFF
>many|TRBJ1-1|.|TRBV19
TGTGCCAGTAGCTCCGACAGTAGGGGCACTGAAGCTTTCTTT
CASSSDSRGTEAFF
>many|TRBJ1-5|.|TRBV7-6
TGTGCCAGCAGCTGGGATGACAGCACGTATCAGCCCCAGCATTTT
CASSWDDSTYQPQHF
>many|TRBJ1-6|TRBD1|TRBV28
TGTGCCAACGGGGACAGGGGCGATTCACCCCTCCACTTT
CANGDRGDSPLHF
>.|TRBJ2-3|TRBD2|TRBV7-9
TGTGCCAGCAGCCTAAGGGTCTGGACTAGCGGGCCGAACACAGATACGCAGTATTTT
CASSLRVWTSGPNTDTQYF
>.|TRBJ2-1|.|TRBV5-6
TGTGCCAGCAGCTTGGTTCTAATGTCCTACAATGAGCAGTTCTTC
CASSLVLMSYNEQFF
>many|TRBJ2-3|TRBD1|TRBV7-9
TGTGCCAGCAGCCAGGGGGACAGGGAACCAGATACGCAGTATTTT
CASSQGDREPDTQYF
>.|TRBJ1-5|.|TRBV11-2
TGTGCCAGCAGCTTAGTTGCAGATACGCAGCATTTT
CASSLVADTQHF
>.|TRBJ1-4|.|TRBV11-2
TGTGCCAGCAGCCCCCGTTACACCTCGAGGGAAAAACTGTTTTTT
CASSPRYTSREKLFF
>once|TRBJ2-7|.|TRBV12-3/TRBV12-4
TGTGCCAGCAGTTTAGTGGGACTCACCGTCTCCTACGAGCAGTACTTC
CASSLVGLTVSYEQYF
>many|TRBJ1-1|.|TRBV4-3
TGCGCCAGCAGGGGGGAGCAGGGAACCTACACTGAAGCTTTCTTT
CASRGEQGTYTEAFF
>many|TRBJ2-7|TRBD2|TRBV7-6
TGTGCCAGCAACGGGGGGTCCTCTGGAATCTACGAGCAGTACTTC
CASNGGSSGIYEQYF
>many|TRBJ2-1|TRBD1|TRBV11-2
TGTGCCAGCAGCTTGGGGACAGGGGGCGAGCAGTTCTTC
CASSLGTGGEQFF
>many|TRBJ2-7|.|TRBV7-2
TGTGCCAGCAGCCCTGGTCGGCACGAGCAGTACTTC
CASSPGRHEQYF
>many|TRBJ1-1|.|TRBV6-5
TGTGCCAGCAGCCCCATTAAGGCGGTTGACACTGAAGCTTTCTTT
CASSPIKAVDTEAFF
>many|TRBJ2-1|.|TRBV29-1
TGCAGCGCCCCACAGCCCCCGAACAATGAGCAGTTCTTC
CSAPQPPNNEQFF
>many|TRBJ2-7|TRBD2|TRBV30
TGTGCCTGGAGTGTACCCCGGGCTAGCGGGGTTTACGAGCAGTACTTC
CAWSVPRASGVYEQYF
>many|TRBJ2-3|.|TRBV7-8
TGTGCCAGCAGCTTAGATAAGTATACGCAGTATTTT
CASSLDKYTQYF
>.|TRBJ1-2|.|TRBV13
TGTGCCAGCAGCGGGGGGGACCCCCCCTTTTATGGCTGCACCTTC
CASSGGDPPFYGCTF
>.|TRBJ1-1|.|TRBV11-2
TGTGCCAGCACCCTGTGGGGGGGCGTTAAGGCTTTCTTT
CASTLWGGVKAFF
>.|TRBJ2-5|TRBD2|TRBV27
TGTGCCAGCAGTTTATCGTGGCGGGGGTTTGTCCAAGAGACCCAGTACTTC
CASSLSWRGFVQETQYF
>many|TRBJ1-1|.|TRBV20-1
TGCAGTGCCTTCCCGGCGACTATAACAACAGATGAAGCTTTCTTT
CSAFPATITTDEAFF
>.|TRBJ2-2|.|TRBV30
TGTGCCTGGAGTATCGGGGCCGGGGAGCTGCTTTTT
CAWSIGAGELLF
>.|TRBJ2-7|TRBD1|TRBV5-1
TGCGCCAGCGGCCCGGGGACAGGGATCTACGAGCAGTACTTC
CASGPGTGIYEQYF
>many|TRBJ1-1|TRBD1|TRBV29-1
TGCAGCGCTAGGGACAGGGAGACTCTCACTGAAGCTTTCTTT
CSARDRETLTEAFF
>many|TRBJ2-2|TRBD1|TRBV29-1
TGCAGCGCCGAGGGGGCAGCCAACACCGGGGAGCTGTTTTTT
CSAEGAANTGELFF
>many|TRBJ2-3|.|TRBV19
TGTGCCAGTAGGCAGGGAGCAGATACGCAGTATTTT
CASRQGADTQYF
>.|TRBJ1-5|TRBD1|TRBV19
TGTGCCAGTAGCCGTCGACAGGGGCAGTGGCACCAGCATTTT
CASSRRQGQWHQHF
>many|TRBJ2-5|.|TRBV6-2/TRBV6-3
TGTGCCAGCAGTTACCTCGGCCGGCCCCAAGAGACCCAGTACTTC
CASSYLGRPQETQYF
>many|TRBJ1-5|.|TRBV11-3
TGTGCCAGCAGCGACGTAGACAGAGATCAGCCCCAGCATTTT
CASSDVDRDQPQHF
>few|TRBJ1-5|.|TRBV5-6
TGTGCCAGCAGCGACTCGGACACCAATCAGCCCCAGCATTTT
CASSDSDTNQPQHF
>few|TRBJ1-6|.|TRBV6-2/TRBV6-3
TGTGCCAGCAGTTACCTTGGGACGGATAATTCACCCCTCCACTTT
CASSYLGTDNSPLHF
>.|TRBJ2-1|TRBD2|TRBV12-3/TRBV12-4
TGTGCCAGCAGTTTGCTAGCGGGGGGTTATGAGCAGTTCTTC
CASSLLAGGYEQFF
>few|TRBJ2-5|.|TRBV19
TGTGCCAGTAGTATATCGGGACCAGCTAGTCAAGAGACCCAGTACTTC
CASSISGPASQETQYF
>many|TRBJ1-1|.|TRBV2
TGTGCCAGCAGTGCCACAGGGACTGAAGCTTTCTTT
CASSATGTEAFF
>many|TRBJ2-3|.|TRBV6-2/TRBV6-3
TGTGCCAGCAGCTCACCGGGACAAGTGCCGGATACGCAGTATTTT
CASSSPGQVPDTQYF
>many|TRBJ2-3|TRBD2|TRBV28
TGTGCCAGCAGTTTAACTAGCGGGAGCCAAGATACGCAGTATTTT
CASSLTSGSQDTQYF
>few|TRBJ2-5|.|TRBV30
TGTGCCTGGAAAGGGGACCAAGAGACCCAGTACTTC
CAWKGDQETQYF
>.|TRBJ1-3|.|TRBV4-3
TGCGCCAGCAGCCAAGATCAGGTCACTGACTCTGGAAACACCACATATTTT
CASSQDQVTDSGNTTYF
>few|TRBJ2-1|.|TRBV4-1
TGCGCCAGCAGCCAAGTTGTTGGGAGTCTAGGTCTATACAATGAGCAGTTCTTC
CASSQVVGSLGLYNEQFF